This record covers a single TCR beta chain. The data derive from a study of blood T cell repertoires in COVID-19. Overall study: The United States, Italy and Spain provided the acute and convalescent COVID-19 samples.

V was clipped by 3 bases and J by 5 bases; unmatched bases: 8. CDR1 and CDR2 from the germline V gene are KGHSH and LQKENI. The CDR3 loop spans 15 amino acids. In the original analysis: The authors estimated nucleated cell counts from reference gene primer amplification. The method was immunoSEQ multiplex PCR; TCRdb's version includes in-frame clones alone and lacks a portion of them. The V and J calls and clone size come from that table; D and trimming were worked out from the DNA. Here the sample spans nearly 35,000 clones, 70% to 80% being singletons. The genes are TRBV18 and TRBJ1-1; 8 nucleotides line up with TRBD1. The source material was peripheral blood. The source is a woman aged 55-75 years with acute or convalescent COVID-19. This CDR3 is CASSPQGQGGTEAFF. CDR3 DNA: TGTGCCAGCTCACCTCAAGGACAGGGAGGGACTGAAGCTTTCTTT.